The next 21 T cell receptor beta chains were all read from a single sample in a study of cytomegalovirus exposure and HLA in healthy donors (dated 2017 in TCRdb). Libraries were built with the immunoSEQ multiplex PCR assay. The multiplex PCR relied on a mix of 60 forward primers for TCR Vbeta segments and 13 reverse primers for TCR Jbeta segments. The immuneACCESS repertoire file appears here via TCRdb, limited to in-frame rearrangements. These files lack a portion of the clones; in checked studies, under half of the deficit traces to unresolved V genes, and the cause of the others is not known. The sample profile shows 150,000 to 200,000 clones; over 75% of them were found once. The ten largest clones capture more than 3.5% of the sample. Sequencing was done on a sample of PBMCs. All receptors come from a man aged 35-49 years in good health and CMV-seronegative.

J is TRBJ2-7 and V is TRBV7-9; the match to TRBD1 covers 10 bases. The CDR3 loop spans 13 amino acids. V shed 5 bases, J shed 3 bases, and the junction held 1 base outside the gene matches. Germline CDR1 is SEHNR and CDR2 is FQNEAQ (reference sequence). CDR3 in DNA: TGTGCCAGCAGCCGGACAGGGGGCTACGAGCAGTACTTC. It is translated as CASSRTGGYEQYF.

The CDR3 loop reads CASSAGTGGFRNTEAFF. Here the CDR3 DNA reads TGTGCCAGCAGTGCCGGGACAGGGGGCTTTAGGAACACTGAAGCTTTCTTT. The J gene is TRBJ1-1, the V gene TRBV6-1; 12 bases align to TRBD1. The germline CDR1 and CDR2 sequences are MNHNS and SASEGT. V dropped 4 bases and J dropped 1; count of bases not matched to a gene: 7. The CDR3 loop spans 17 amino acids.

J is TRBJ2-7 and V is TRBV4-1; D perhaps matches TRBD2 (5 bases). Deletions cut 1 base from V and 3 bases from J, with 7 bases between. The CDR3 contains 13 residues. Germline V gene lookup returns CDR1 MGHRA and CDR2 YSYEKL. In nucleotides, the CDR3 is TGCGCCAGCAGCCAAGGGAGGTTCTACGAGCAGTACTTC. Amino acids: CASSQGRFYEQYF.

This rearrangement joins TRBV5-1 to TRBJ2-7; 7 bases align to TRBD2. Germline V CDR1 and CDR2: SGHRS, YFSETQ. V lost 4 bases to trimming and J lost 3 bases; unmatched junction nucleotides: 10. The CDR3 length is 15 residues. The CDR3 protein is CASSPLAGASYEQYF. CDR3 in DNA: TGCGCCAGCAGCCCGTTAGCGGGCGCGAGCTACGAGCAGTACTTC.

The chain is built from TRBV19 and TRBJ2-5; 7 positions agree with TRBD2. Germline loops: CDR1 LNHDA, CDR2 SQIVND (reference sequence). This CDR3 region has 17 residues. The V segment lost 1 base and the J segment 0 bases; nucleotides outside the gene matches: 8. CDR3 DNA: TGTGCCAGTAGTATAGTAAAGGCGGGAGCGTACCAAGAGACCCAGTACTTC. Translating it yields CASSIVKAGAYQETQYF.

V and J are TRBV19 and TRBJ2-1; D call uncertain. Trimming pared 2 bases from V and 4 bases from J, leaving 3 bases between. Germline loops: CDR1 LNHDA, CDR2 SQIVND (reference sequence). The CDR3 extends over 12 amino acids. The CDR3 DNA reads as TGTGCCAGTAGTATACGGTACAATGAGCAGTTCTTC. It yields the protein CASSIRYNEQFF.

This clone has only a few counts. The gene calls are TRBV15 and TRBJ2-7; 10 nucleotides line up with TRBD1. CDR3 length: 14 residues. The germline V gene encodes CDR1 LNHNV and CDR2 YYDKDF (reference sequence). With 5 bases clipped from V and 2 bases from J, the junction kept 3 bases outside the gene matches. The CDR3: CATSEDRGTYEQYF. CDR3 DNA sequence: TGTGCCACCAGCGAGGACAGGGGGACCTACGAGCAGTACTTC.

The chain links TRBV28 to TRBJ1-5; no definite D call. V lost 4 bases and J 11 bases, leaving 12 bases between the germline ends. The CDR3 consists of 12 residues. Germline lookup yields CDR1 MDHEN and CDR2 SYDVKM. The DNA of the CDR3 is TGTGCCAGCAGTTCGCCTTCGTACACCCAGCATTTT. Its protein product is CASSSPSYTQHF.

This chain connects TRBV15 to TRBJ2-3, with TRBD2 identical over 11 bases. The CDR3 has 17 amino acids. Germline V gene lookup returns CDR1 LNHNV and CDR2 YYDKDF (reference sequence). The junction had 6 bases not matched to a gene; V was cut back by 4 bases and J by 0 bases. The CDR3 nucleotides are TGTGCCACCAGCAAAGGACTAGCGGGCACTAGCACAGATACGCAGTATTTT. Translating gives CATSKGLAGTSTDTQYF. The variable domain in full, completed from reference TRBV15 and TRBJ2-3, reads DAMVIQNPRYQVTQFGKPVTLSCSQTLNHNVMYWYQQKSSQAPKLLFHYYDKDFNNEADTPDNFQSRRPNTSFCFLDIRSPGLGDTAMYLCATSKGLAGTSTDTQYFGPGTRLTVL.

This clone was found once. V gene TRBV11-2 combines with J gene TRBJ2-3; 8 nucleotides line up with TRBD2. The germline gives CDR1 SGHAT, CDR2 FQNNGV. Trimming took 3 bases from V and 2 from J; bases not matched to a gene: 4. The CDR3 consists of 15 residues. The CDR3 spells CASSLAGGTTDTQYF. CDR3 coding DNA: TGTGCCAGCAGCTTGGCGGGGGGTACCACAGATACGCAGTATTTT.

The rearrangement links TRBV5-1 to TRBJ2-7; TRBD1 is a possible D gene (6 bases). The CDR3 sequence is 14 residues long. V dropped 4 bases and J dropped 2 bases, with 13 bases sitting between them. CDR1 is SGHRS and CDR2 is YFSETQ in the germline V gene. The CDR3 spells CASSAQGTPYEQYF. The CDR3 DNA follows: TGCGCCAGCAGCGCCCAGGGGACCCCCTACGAGCAGTACTTC.

The CDR3 bases are TGCAGCGTTTTACCAGGCACAGATACGCAGTATTTT. Amino acid sequence: CSVLPGTDTQYF. This sequence joins TRBV29-1 and TRBJ2-3; D uncertain. The V end was cut by 5 bases, the J end by 1 base, with 7 bases between. Germline CDR1 SQVTM, CDR2 ANQGSEA. The CDR3 is 12 residues long.

The chain joins TRBV12-2 to TRBJ2-2; the table's D call, TRBD2, was not checked against the DNA. TRBV12-2 is termed a pseudogene. The CDR3 runs 14 residues. CDR3 in amino acids: CASRPRTNTGELFF. CDR3 in DNA: TGTGCAAGTCGCCCTAGAACCAACACCGGGGAGCTGTTTTTT.

Points on this clone: The junction differs from germline at one of its ends, possibly a read error. V and J are TRBV5-6 and TRBJ2-7; D remains ambiguous. Germline assignment: CDR1 SGHDT and CDR2 YYEEEE. The CDR3 extends over 11 amino acids. The DNA for the CDR3 is TGTGCCTGCAGGCGTGAGTACGAGCAGTACTTC. It translates to CACRREYEQYF.

V and J are TRBV2 and TRBJ1-5; TRBD1 might be the D (6 bases). CDR1 SNHLY and CDR2 FYNNEI come from the germline V gene. The CDR3 is 15 residues long. The V and J ends lost 4 bases and 6 bases respectively, with 16 bases between them. Here the CDR3 DNA reads TGTGCCAGCAGTGTGGGGCCAGGGGAGGGTCAGCCCCAGCATTTT. This codes for CASSVGPGEGQPQHF.

The J gene is TRBJ2-3, the V gene TRBV11-2; D ambiguous. In germline, CDR1 is SGHAT, CDR2 FQNNGV. V lost 6 bases, J lost 3 bases, and 7 bases lay in between. The CDR3 covers 12 residues. DNA of the CDR3: TGTGCCAGCAGATACAATACAGATACGCAGTATTTT. This gives the protein CASRYNTDTQYF. The variable domain in full, with the rest retrieved from reference TRBV11-2 and TRBJ2-3, is EAGVAQSPRYKIIEKRQSVAFWCNPISGHATLYWYQQILGQGPKLLIQFQNNGVVDDSQLPKDRFSAERLKGVDSTLKIQPAKLEDSAVYLCASRYNTDTQYFGPGTRLTVL.

The chain carries TRBV5-6 and TRBJ2-1; TRBD2 is a possible D gene (7 bases). Germline V gene lookup returns CDR1 SGHDT and CDR2 YYEEEE. CDR3 length: 14 residues. V shed 4 bases and J shed 4 bases, with 12 bases lying between them. The CDR3 reads CASSHGGPYNEQFF. DNA of the CDR3: TGTGCCAGCAGCCACGGGGGGCCTTACAATGAGCAGTTCTTC.

The chain joins TRBV5-1 to TRBJ2-3; D unclear. V was pared by 4 bases and J by 6 bases, with 9 bases between. Germline CDR1 SGHRS, CDR2 YFSETQ. This CDR3 spans 12 amino acids. The chain's CDR3 is CASSPTSDTQYF. CDR3 coding DNA: TGCGCCAGCAGCCCCACTTCGGATACGCAGTATTTT.

V gene TRBV7-8 combines with J gene TRBJ1-3; maybe TRBD1 (6 bases). The CDR3 has 15 residues. The V end lost 5 bases, the J end lost 1 base, and 12 bases lay between the germline ends. Germline V gene sequence: CDR1 SGHVS, CDR2 FQNEAQ. The CDR3 is CASSRGQPSGNTIYF. CDR3 bases: TGTGCCAGCAGCCGAGGACAGCCTTCTGGAAACACCATATATTTT.

This chain's CDR3 is CASGLGSGGYNEQFF. CDR3 coding DNA: TGTGCTAGTGGTTTGGGTAGCGGGGGTTACAATGAGCAGTTCTTC. This rearrangement joins TRBV12-5 to TRBJ2-1; 9 nucleotides align to TRBD2. The V gene's germline CDR1 is LGHNT and CDR2 FRNRAP. Trimming removed 1 base from V and 4 bases from J; junction bases left unmatched: 2. The CDR3 is made up of 15 amino acids.

This clone was seen a few times. V usage is TRBV2 and J usage is TRBJ1-1, with D unclear. The V gene's germline CDR1 is SNHLY and CDR2 FYNNEI. V was shortened by 6 bases and J by 11 bases, with 16 bases between the two germline ends. The CDR3 has 12 residues. The CDR3 DNA is TGTGCCAGCAGGGGCAGTTTTCCTGGGGCTTTCTTT. Amino acids: CASRGSFPGAFF.